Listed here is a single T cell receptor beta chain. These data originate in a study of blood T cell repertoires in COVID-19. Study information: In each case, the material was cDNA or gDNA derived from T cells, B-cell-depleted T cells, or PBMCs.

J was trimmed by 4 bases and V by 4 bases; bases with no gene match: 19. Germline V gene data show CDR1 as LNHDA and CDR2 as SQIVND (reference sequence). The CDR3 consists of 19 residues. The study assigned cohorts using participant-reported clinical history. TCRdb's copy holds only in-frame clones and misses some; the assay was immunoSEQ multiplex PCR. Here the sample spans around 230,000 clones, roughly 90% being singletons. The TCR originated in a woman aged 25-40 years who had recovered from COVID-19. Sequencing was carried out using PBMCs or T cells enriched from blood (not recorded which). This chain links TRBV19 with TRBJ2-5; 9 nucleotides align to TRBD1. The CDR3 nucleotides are TGTGCCAGTAGTACCTCAAGCCGGCCGGGACAGGGTTCACGAGAGACCCAGTACTTC. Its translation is CASSTSSRPGQGSRETQYF. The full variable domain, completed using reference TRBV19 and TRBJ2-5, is DGGITQSPKYLFRKEGQNVTLSCEQNLNHDAMYWYRQDPGQGLRLIYYSQIVNDFQKGDIAEGYSVSREKKESFPLTVTSAQKNPTAFYLCASSTSSRPGQGSRETQYFGPGTRLLVL.